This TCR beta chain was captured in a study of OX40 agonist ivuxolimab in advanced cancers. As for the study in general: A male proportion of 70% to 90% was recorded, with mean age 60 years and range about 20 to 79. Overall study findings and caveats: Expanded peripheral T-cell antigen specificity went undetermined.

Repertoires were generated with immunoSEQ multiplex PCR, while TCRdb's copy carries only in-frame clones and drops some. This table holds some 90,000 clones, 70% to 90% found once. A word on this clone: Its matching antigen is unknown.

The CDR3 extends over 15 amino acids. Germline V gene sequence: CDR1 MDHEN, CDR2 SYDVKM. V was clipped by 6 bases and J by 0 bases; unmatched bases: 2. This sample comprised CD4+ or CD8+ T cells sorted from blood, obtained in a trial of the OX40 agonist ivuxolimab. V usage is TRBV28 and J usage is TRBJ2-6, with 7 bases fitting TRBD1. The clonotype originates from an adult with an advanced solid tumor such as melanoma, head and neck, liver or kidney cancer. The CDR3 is CASRGTVSGANVLTF. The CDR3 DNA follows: TGTGCCAGCAGAGGGACAGTCTCTGGGGCCAACGTCCTGACTTTC.